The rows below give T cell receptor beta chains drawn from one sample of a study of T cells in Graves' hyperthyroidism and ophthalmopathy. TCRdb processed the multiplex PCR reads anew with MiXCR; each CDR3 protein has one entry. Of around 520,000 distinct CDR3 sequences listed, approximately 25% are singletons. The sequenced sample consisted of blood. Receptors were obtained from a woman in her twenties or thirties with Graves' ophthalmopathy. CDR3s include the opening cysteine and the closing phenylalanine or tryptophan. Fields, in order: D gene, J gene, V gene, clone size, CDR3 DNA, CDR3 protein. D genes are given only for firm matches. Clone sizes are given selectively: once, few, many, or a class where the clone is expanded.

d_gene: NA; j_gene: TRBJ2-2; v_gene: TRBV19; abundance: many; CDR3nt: TGTGCCAGTAGTATAGGCCGGTTAGGGCCCGGGGAGCTGTTTTTT; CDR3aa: CASSIGRLGPGELFF
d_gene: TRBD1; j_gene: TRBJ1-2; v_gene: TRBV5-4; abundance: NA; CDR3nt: TGTGCCAGCAGCCCATTGGACAGGGGCCATGGCTACACCTTC; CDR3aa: CASSPLDRGHGYTF
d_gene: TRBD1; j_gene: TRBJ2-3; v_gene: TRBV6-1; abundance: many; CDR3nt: TGTGCCAGCAGACTCCGGGACAGGGGAGATACGCAGTATTTT; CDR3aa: CASRLRDRGDTQYF
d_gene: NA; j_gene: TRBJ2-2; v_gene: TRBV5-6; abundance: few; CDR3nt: TGTGCCAGCAGCTTGATGGGGGAAATTTACACCGGGGAGCTGTTTTTT; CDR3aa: CASSLMGEIYTGELFF
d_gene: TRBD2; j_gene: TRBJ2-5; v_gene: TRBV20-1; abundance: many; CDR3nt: TGCAGTGCTCTCGGGGGGGCAGAGACCCAGTACTTC; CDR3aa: CSALGGAETQYF
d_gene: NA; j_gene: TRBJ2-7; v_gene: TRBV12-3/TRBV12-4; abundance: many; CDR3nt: TGTGCCAGCAGTTCCGACTACTACGAGCAGTACTTC; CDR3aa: CASSSDYYEQYF
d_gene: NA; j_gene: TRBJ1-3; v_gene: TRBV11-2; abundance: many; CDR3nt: TGTGCCAGCAGCTTAGATCCGGGGGCAATTGGAAACACCATATATTTT; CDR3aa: CASSLDPGAIGNTIYF
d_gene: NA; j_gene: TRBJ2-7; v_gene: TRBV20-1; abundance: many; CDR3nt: TGCAGTGCTAGAGATCGGCGAAAAATGGTTTCCGAGCAGTACTTC; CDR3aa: CSARDRRKMVSEQYF
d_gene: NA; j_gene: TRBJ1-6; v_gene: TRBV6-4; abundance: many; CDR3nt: TGTGCCAGCAGTGAACAGGGACATAATTCACCCCTCCACTTT; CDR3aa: CASSEQGHNSPLHF
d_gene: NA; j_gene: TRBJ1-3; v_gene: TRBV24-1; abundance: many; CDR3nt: TGTGCCCCAACAGACTCTGGAAACACCATATATTTT; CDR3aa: CAPTDSGNTIYF
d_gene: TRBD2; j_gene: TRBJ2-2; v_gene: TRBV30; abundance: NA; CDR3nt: TGTGCCTGGAGTGTACTAGCGGAGACCGGGGAGCTGTTTTTT; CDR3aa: CAWSVLAETGELFF
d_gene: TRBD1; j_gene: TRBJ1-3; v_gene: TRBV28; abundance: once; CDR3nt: TGTGCCAGCAGTCAGGGGGCGGTTGGAAACACCATATATTTT; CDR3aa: CASSQGAVGNTIYF
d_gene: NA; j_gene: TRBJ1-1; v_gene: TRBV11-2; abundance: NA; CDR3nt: TGTGCCAGCACAACAGGCACTGAAGCTTTCTTT; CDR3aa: CASTTGTEAFF
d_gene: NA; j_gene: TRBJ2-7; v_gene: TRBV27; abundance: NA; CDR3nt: TGTGCCAGCAGAGATTCAGGGCGGGGCGAGCAGTACTTC; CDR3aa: CASRDSGRGEQYF
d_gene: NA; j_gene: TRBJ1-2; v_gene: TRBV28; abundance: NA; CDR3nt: TGTGCCAGCAGTTTATCCCCCCGGGGGCCGGGGTATGGCTACACCTTC; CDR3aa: CASSLSPRGPGYGYTF
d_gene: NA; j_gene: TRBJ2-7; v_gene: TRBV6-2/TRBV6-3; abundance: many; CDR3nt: TGTGCCAGCAGTGGCCAGAGGGTGAACTACGAGCAGTACTTC; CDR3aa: CASSGQRVNYEQYF
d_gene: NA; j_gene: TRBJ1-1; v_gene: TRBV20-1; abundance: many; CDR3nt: TGCAGTGCTAGAGCTTACAGGGAGCACACTGAAGCTTTCTTT; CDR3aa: CSARAYREHTEAFF